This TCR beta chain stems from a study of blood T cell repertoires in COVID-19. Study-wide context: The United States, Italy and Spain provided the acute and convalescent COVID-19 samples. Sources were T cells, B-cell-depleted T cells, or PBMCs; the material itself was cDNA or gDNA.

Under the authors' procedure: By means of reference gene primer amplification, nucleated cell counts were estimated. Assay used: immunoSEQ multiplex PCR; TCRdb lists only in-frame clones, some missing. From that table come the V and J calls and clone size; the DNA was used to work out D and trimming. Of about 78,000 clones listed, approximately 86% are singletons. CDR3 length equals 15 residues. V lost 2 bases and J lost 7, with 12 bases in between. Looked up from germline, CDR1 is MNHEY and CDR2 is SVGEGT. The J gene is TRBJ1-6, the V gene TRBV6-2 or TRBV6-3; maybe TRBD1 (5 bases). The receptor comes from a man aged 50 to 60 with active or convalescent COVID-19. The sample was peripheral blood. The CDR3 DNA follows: TGTGCCAGCAGTTACGGGGCAGTGGGGAATTCACCCCTCCACTTT. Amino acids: CASSYGAVGNSPLHF.